What follows are 5 T cell receptor beta chains derived from one specimen sequenced in a study of T-cell reconstitution after alpha-beta-depleted transplantation in children. Unique molecular identifiers were incorporated when the TCRbeta library was constructed. MiXCR, run by TCRdb on the PCR reads, gives a single entry per CDR3 protein. Of about 360,000 distinct CDR3 sequences in the sample, roughly 15% are singletons; the top ten hold 4.3%. Here the sequenced sample was PBMCs, taken from the stem cell graft. The receptors were sampled from a human donor who donated a stem cell graft to a child with Fanconi anemia.

This clonotype was counted ten times or more. For the CDR3, the DNA is TGTGCCAGCAGCGGGGCCTACGAGCAGTACTTC. Amino acid sequence: CASSGAYEQYF. This chain uses TRBV6-2 or TRBV6-3 with TRBJ2-7; D may be TRBD2 (5 bases). The CDR3 runs 11 residues. With 6 bases removed from V and 2 bases from J, the gap between germline ends came to 5 bases. Germline CDR1 MNHEY, CDR2 SVGEGT.

Many counts were recorded for this clonotype. The chain carries TRBV6-1 and TRBJ2-2; tentative D call: TRBD2 (6 bases). CDR3 length: 13 amino acids. Germline CDR1 is MNHNS and CDR2 is SASEGT. V lost 7 bases to trimming and J lost 6 bases, with 12 bases between them. The CDR3 spells CASKGLTAGELFF. The CDR3 region has the DNA TGTGCCAGCAAGGGACTCACCGCCGGGGAGCTGTTTTTT.

V is TRBV7-2 and J is TRBJ1-6, with D tentatively TRBD1 (5 bases). Trimming shortened V by 4 bases and J by 9 bases, and 13 bases separated the two germline ends. The CDR3 totals 14 residues. CDR1 is SGHTA, CDR2 FQGNSA, per germline. The CDR3 spells CASSYSGQGSPLHF. CDR3 coding DNA: TGTGCCAGCAGCTACTCGGGCCAGGGTTCACCCCTCCACTTT.

V and J are TRBV11-2 and TRBJ2-3; the D is unclear. Trimming left V 5 bases short and J 2 bases short, with 11 bases between. Germline-derived CDR1 and CDR2 are SGHAT and FQNNGV. The CDR3 runs to 14 residues. CDR3 bases: TGTGCCAGCAGCACCGAAGGAATCACAGATACGCAGTATTTT. Protein: CASSTEGITDTQYF.

The chain carries TRBV20-1 and TRBJ2-2; D may be TRBD1 or TRBD2 (6 bases each). Germline V gene data show CDR1 as DFQATT and CDR2 as SNEGSKA (reference sequence). Trimming removed 5 bases from V and 2 bases from J, with 15 bases in between. The CDR3 spans 15 residues. The CDR3: CSARDRRGNTGELFF. Here the CDR3 DNA reads TGCAGTGCTCGCGACAGGAGGGGAAACACCGGGGAGCTGTTTTTT.